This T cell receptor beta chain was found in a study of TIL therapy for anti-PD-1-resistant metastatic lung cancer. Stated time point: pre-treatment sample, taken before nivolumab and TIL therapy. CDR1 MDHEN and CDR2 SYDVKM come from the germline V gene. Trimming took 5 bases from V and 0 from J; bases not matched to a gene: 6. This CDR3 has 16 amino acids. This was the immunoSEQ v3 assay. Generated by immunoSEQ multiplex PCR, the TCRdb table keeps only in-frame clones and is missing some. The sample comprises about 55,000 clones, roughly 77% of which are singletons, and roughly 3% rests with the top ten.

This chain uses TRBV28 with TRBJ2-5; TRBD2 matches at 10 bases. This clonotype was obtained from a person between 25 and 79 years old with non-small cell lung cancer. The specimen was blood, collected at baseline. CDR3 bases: TGTGCCAGCAGTGGGCCGGGACTAGCGTACCAAGAGACCCAGTACTTC. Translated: CASSGPGLAYQETQYF.